This T cell receptor (beta chain) was sequenced in a study of blood T cells in healthy people across ages. Findings and caveats of the study: As age increased, TCR beta diversity per million T cells fell in a roughly linear fashion.

CDR3 length: 14 residues. The V end lost 2 bases, the J end lost 4 bases, and 12 bases lay between the germline ends. As concerns this clonotype: Its antigen is as yet unknown.

Primers used in a second PCR of roughly 6 to 12 cycles were a sample-barcoded 5' primer and a J-beta primer mix. TCRdb re-called the 5' RACE reads through MiXCR, storing one row per CDR3 protein. There are 800,000 or so distinct CDR3 sequences in the sample; about 59% occur only once, and around 30% lies in the top ten. This rearrangement joins TRBV12-3 or TRBV12-4 to TRBJ2-7, with no clear D. This TCR came from a man aged 25-45 years in good health. Sequenced material: blood. Written as DNA, the CDR3 is TGTGCCAGCAGTTTACCATCTTTTCCTTACGAGCAGTACTTC. Translating gives CASSLPSFPYEQYF.